Below, one T cell receptor (beta chain) is given with its context. Antigen: not known. This specimen belongs to a study of cytomegalovirus exposure and HLA in healthy donors. Whole-study findings and limits: In a later analysis, donors in an Asian-associated ancestry cluster reportedly had fewer N-insertions in productive TCRs than the cohort mean. Donors were assumed by presence/absence analyses to have roughly uniform sequencing depth.

The study ran its PCR with 60 Vbeta and 13 Jbeta primers. Assay used: immunoSEQ multiplex PCR; TCRdb lists only in-frame clones, some missing. Among 90,000 to 150,000 clones, just under 75% were seen once, and the ten largest hold approximately 1.9%. The CDR3 is made up of 16 amino acids. V was clipped by 1 base and J by 11 bases, with 24 bases between them. The germline gives CDR1 MNHNS, CDR2 SASEGT. The chain joins TRBV6-1 to TRBJ2-7; TRBD2 might be the D (5 bases). Sample: PBMCs. The receptor comes from a human donor in good health. CDR3 region: CASSEGGGESPRWEYF. In nucleotides, the CDR3 is TGTGCCAGCAGTGAAGGCGGTGGGGAGTCCCCGAGATGGGAGTACTTC.